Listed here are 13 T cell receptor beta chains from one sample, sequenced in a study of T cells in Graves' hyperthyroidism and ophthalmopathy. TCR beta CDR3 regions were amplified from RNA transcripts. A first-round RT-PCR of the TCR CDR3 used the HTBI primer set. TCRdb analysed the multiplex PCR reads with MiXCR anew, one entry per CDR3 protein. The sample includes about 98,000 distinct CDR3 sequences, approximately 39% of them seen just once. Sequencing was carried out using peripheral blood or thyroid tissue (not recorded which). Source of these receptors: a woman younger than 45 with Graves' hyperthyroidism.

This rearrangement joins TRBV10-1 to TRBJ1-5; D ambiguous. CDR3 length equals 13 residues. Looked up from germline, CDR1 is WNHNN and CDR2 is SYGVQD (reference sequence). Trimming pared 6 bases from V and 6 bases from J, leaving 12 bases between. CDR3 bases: TGCGCCAGCAGCAAGGGTTACTCTCAGCCCCAGCATTTT. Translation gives CASSKGYSQPQHF.

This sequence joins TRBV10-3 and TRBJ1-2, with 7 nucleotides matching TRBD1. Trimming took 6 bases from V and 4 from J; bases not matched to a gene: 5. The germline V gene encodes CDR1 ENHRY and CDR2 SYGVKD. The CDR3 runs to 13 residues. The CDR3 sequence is CAISGTAAYGYTF. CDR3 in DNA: TGTGCCATCAGCGGGACAGCAGCCTATGGCTACACCTTC.

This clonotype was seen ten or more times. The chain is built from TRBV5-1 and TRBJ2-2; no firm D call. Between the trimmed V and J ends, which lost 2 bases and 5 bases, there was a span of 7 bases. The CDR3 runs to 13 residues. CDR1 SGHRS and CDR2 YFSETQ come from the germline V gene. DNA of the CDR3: TGCGCCAGCAGCTTACTGGGTACCGGGGAGCTGTTTTTT. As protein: CASSLLGTGELFF.

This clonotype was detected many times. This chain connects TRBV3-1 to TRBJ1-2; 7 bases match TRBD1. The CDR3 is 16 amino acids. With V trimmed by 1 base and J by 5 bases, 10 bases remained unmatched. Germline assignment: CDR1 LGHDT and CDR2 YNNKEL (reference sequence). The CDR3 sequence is CASSQVGRGQLYGYTF. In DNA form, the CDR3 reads TGTGCCAGCAGCCAAGTCGGCCGGGGACAGTTATATGGCTACACCTTC.

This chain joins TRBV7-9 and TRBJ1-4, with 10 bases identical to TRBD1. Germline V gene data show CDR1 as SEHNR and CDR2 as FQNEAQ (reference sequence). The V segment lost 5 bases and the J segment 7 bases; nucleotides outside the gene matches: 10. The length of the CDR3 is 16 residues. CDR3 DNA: TGTGCCAGCAGCCCTACGACAGGGGGCCATAGTGAAAAACTGTTTTTT. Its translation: CASSPTTGGHSEKLFF.

The CDR3 spells CASSEARGQETQYF. CDR3 nucleotide sequence: TGTGCCAGCAGTGAAGCCCGGGGGCAAGAGACCCAGTACTTC. The V call is TRBV2, the J call TRBJ2-5; D perhaps matches TRBD2 (6 bases). In germline, CDR1 is SNHLY, CDR2 FYNNEI. CDR3 size: 14 residues. V lost 0 bases to trimming and J lost 2 bases, with 7 bases between them.

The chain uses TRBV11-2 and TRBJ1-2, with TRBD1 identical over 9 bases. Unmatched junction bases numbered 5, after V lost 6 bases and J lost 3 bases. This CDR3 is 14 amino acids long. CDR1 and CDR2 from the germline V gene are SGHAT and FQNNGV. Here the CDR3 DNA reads TGTGCCAGCAGTGAGGGGGACAGGGACTATGGCTACACCTTC. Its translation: CASSEGDRDYGYTF.

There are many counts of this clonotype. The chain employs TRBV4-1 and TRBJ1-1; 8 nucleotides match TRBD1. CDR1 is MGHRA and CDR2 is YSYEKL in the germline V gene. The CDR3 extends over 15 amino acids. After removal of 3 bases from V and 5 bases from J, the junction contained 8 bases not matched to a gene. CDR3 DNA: TGCGCCAGCAGCCAGTTACAGGGGGGGAGGACTGAAGCTTTCTTT. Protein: CASSQLQGGRTEAFF.

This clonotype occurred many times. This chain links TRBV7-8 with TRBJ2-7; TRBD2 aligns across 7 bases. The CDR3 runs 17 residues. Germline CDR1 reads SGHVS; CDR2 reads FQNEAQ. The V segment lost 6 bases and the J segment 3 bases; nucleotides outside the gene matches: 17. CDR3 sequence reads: CASSFTRPSGIIYEQYF. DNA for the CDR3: TGTGCCAGCAGTTTCACTCGCCCTAGCGGAATTATCTACGAGCAGTACTTC.

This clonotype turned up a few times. DNA for the CDR3: TGTGCCAGCAGTACCCGACAGGGGATGAACACTGAAGCTTTCTTT. This codes for CASSTRQGMNTEAFF. J is TRBJ1-1 and V is TRBV27; 8 bases map to TRBD1. The V segment lost 5 bases and the J segment 0 bases; nucleotides outside the gene matches: 5. Per the germline V gene, CDR1 is MNHEY and CDR2 is SMNVEV (reference sequence). The CDR3 spans 15 residues.

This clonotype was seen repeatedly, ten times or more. CDR3 region: CSAHRAPNTEAFF. The CDR3 bases are TGCAGTGCCCATAGGGCACCGAACACTGAAGCTTTCTTT. The J gene is TRBJ1-1, the V gene TRBV20-1, with no clear D. Germline V lookup: CDR1 DFQATT, CDR2 SNEGSKA (reference sequence). There are 13 residues in the CDR3. With 6 bases removed from V and 1 base from J, the gap between germline ends came to 12 bases.

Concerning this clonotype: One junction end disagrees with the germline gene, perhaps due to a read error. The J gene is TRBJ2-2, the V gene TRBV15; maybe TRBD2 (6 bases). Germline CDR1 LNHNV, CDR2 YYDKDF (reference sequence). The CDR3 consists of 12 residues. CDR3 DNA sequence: TGCGCCGCCCTCGGGAGAGCCGGGGAGCTGTTTTTT. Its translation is CAALGRAGELFF.

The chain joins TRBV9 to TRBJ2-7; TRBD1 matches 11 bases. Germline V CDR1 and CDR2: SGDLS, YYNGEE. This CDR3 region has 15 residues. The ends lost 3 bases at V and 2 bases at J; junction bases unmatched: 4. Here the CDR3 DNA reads TGTGCCAGCAGCGGGGACAGGGGGGATGCCTACGAGCAGTACTTC. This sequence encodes CASSGDRGDAYEQYF. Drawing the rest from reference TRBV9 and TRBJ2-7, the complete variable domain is DSGVTQTPKHLITATGQRVTLRCSPRSGDLSVYWYQQSLDQGLQFLIQYYNGEERAKGNILERFSAQQFPDLHSELNLSSLELGDSALYFCASSGDRGDAYEQYFGPGTRLTVT.